Below, 18 T cell receptor beta chains from the same sample are listed, as sequenced in a study of T-cell reconstitution after alpha-beta-depleted transplantation in children. Researchers prepared the TCRbeta library using unique molecular identifiers, the study reports. Each CDR3 protein is one row after TCRdb ran MiXCR on the PCR reads. The repertoire holds about 240,000 distinct CDR3 sequences, with more than 20% as singletons. Material: PBMCs, obtained before TCRalphabeta/CD19-depleted stem cell transplant. The receptors shown here come from a girl aged 2-10 years with Fanconi anemia, due to receive a stem cell transplant.

There are a few counts of this clonotype. The rearrangement uses TRBV25-1 and TRBJ2-5, with a tentative D call TRBD2 (5 bases). Trimming left V 2 bases short and J 4 bases short, with 11 bases between. This CDR3 spans 14 amino acids. Germline CDR1 and CDR2: MGHDK and SYGVNS. CDR3 nucleotide sequence: TGTGCCAGCAGTGAACGGCTAGCTTTAGAGACCCAGTACTTC. Amino acid sequence: CASSERLALETQYF.

This clonotype was recorded at least ten times. This chain links TRBV7-2 with TRBJ2-1; 12 nucleotides agree with TRBD2. Trimming removed 4 bases from V and 2 bases from J; junction bases left unmatched: 6. Germline V gene data show CDR1 as SGHTA and CDR2 as FQGNSA. The CDR3 length is 17 residues. CDR3 sequence (DNA): TGTGCCAGCAGCTCCAGGACTAGCGGGGTTCCCTACAATGAGCAGTTCTTC. This sequence encodes CASSSRTSGVPYNEQFF.

This chain uses TRBV6-5 with TRBJ2-2; no definite D call. Germline V gene data show CDR1 as MNHEY and CDR2 as SVGAGI. V gave up 3 bases and J gave up 5 bases, with 13 bases separating them. The CDR3 totals 15 residues. The CDR3 DNA reads TGTGCCAGCAGTTATACCCTCAAGGATACCGGGGAGCTGTTTTTT. Protein product: CASSYTLKDTGELFF.

Ten or more counts support this clonotype. This chain joins TRBV29-1 and TRBJ2-1; 13 nucleotides line up with TRBD2. The V segment lost 7 bases and the J segment 9 bases; nucleotides outside the gene matches: 6. CDR1 is SQVTM and CDR2 is ANQGSEA in the germline V gene. The CDR3 runs to 13 residues. The CDR3 coding sequence is TGCAGCGGGTGGACTAGCGGGGGTGGTGAGCAGTTCTTC. Protein: CSGWTSGGGEQFF.

This clonotype was detected only a few times. Here the CDR3 reads CASSQVFANEQFF. DNA for the CDR3: TGTGCCAGCAGCCAAGTCTTTGCAAATGAGCAGTTCTTC. The chain is built from TRBV14 and TRBJ2-1; D not certain. Per the germline V gene, CDR1 is SGHDN and CDR2 is FVKESK. The ends were cut back, 1 base at V and 7 bases at J, with 8 bases in the middle. The CDR3 has 13 residues.

This clonotype was detected ten times or more. V is TRBV6-5 and J is TRBJ2-2, with D possibly matching TRBD1 (5 bases). V was cut by 1 base and J by 3 bases, with 15 bases left in between. CDR1 is MNHEY, CDR2 SVGAGI, per germline. The CDR3 runs to 17 residues. DNA of the CDR3: TGTGCCAGCAGTTACTTGGTCAGGGCGGACGACACCGGGGAGCTGTTTTTT. Protein product: CASSYLVRADDTGELFF.

J is TRBJ2-7 and V is TRBV20-1; 7 positions match TRBD1. Losses at the gene ends were 2 bases for V and 3 bases for J; bases not matched to a gene: 1. CDR1 DFQATT and CDR2 SNEGSKA come from the germline V gene (reference sequence). This CDR3 is 12 amino acids long. The CDR3 sequence is CSARPGGYEQYF. The CDR3 DNA reads as TGCAGTGCTAGACCAGGGGGCTACGAGCAGTACTTC.

The chain carries TRBV7-9 and TRBJ1-3; TRBD1 is a possible D gene (5 bases). V was shortened by 5 bases and J by 2 bases, with 13 bases between the two germline ends. CDR1 and CDR2 (germline): SEHNR, FQNEAQ (reference sequence). This CDR3 spans 15 amino acids. CDR3 DNA: TGTGCCAGCAGCCAAAAGGGGACCGCTGGAAACACCATATATTTT. This translates into CASSQKGTAGNTIYF.

This clonotype was seen a few times. This sequence joins TRBV2 and TRBJ2-5; 9 nucleotides line up with TRBD2. CDR1 and CDR2 from the germline V gene are SNHLY and FYNNEI. The CDR3 has 15 residues. The J segment lost 5 bases and the V segment lost 4 bases, leaving 8 bases of the junction unmatched. CDR3 sequence (DNA): TGTGCCAGCAGTGCTGCGGGACTAGCACGCGAGACCCAGTACTTC. It is translated as CASSAAGLARETQYF.

The chain carries TRBV20-1 and TRBJ2-7; TRBD2 might be the D (7 bases). Germline lookup yields CDR1 DFQATT and CDR2 SNEGSKA (reference sequence). Trimming shortened V by 6 bases and J by 3 bases, and 15 bases separated the two germline ends. The CDR3 runs 13 residues. The CDR3 region has the DNA TGCAGTGCGTCTGGACTAGGGGGCTACGAGCAGTACTTC. It encodes CSASGLGGYEQYF.

The chain is built from TRBV29-1 and TRBJ2-1, with 8 bases lining up with TRBD1. Germline CDR1 SQVTM, CDR2 ANQGSEA. V lost 4 bases to trimming and J lost 7 bases; unmatched junction nucleotides: 15. CDR3 length: 16 residues. CDR3 in amino acids: CSVALHGQGAINEQFF. The CDR3 DNA follows: TGCAGCGTTGCTCTCCATGGGCAGGGGGCGATTAATGAGCAGTTCTTC.

This sequence joins TRBV20-1 and TRBJ2-6, with D unclear. The CDR3 extends over 14 amino acids. Between the trimmed V and J ends, which lost 3 bases and 5 bases, there was a span of 11 bases. Per the germline V gene, CDR1 is DFQATT and CDR2 is SNEGSKA (reference sequence). CDR3 region: CSASAAQRANVLTF. CDR3 coding DNA: TGCAGTGCTAGTGCGGCGCAGCGGGCCAACGTCCTGACTTTC.

This clonotype was detected only a few times. This chain connects TRBV7-6 to TRBJ2-3; 14 nucleotides align to TRBD2. V lost 5 bases and J lost 4; bases outside the gene matches: 5. Germline assignment: CDR1 SGHVS and CDR2 FNYEAQ. CDR3 size: 16 residues. The CDR3 loop is CASSAGLAGDPDTQYF. As DNA, the CDR3 is TGTGCCAGCAGCGCGGGACTAGCGGGAGATCCAGATACGCAGTATTTT.

In this sample, this clonotype turned up many times. The chain recombines TRBV20-1 with TRBJ2-7; TRBD1 matches 7 bases. There are 13 residues in the CDR3. Germline V gene lookup returns CDR1 DFQATT and CDR2 SNEGSKA (reference sequence). V trimming: 5 bases; J trimming: 4 bases; junction bases outside the gene matches: 8. The CDR3 DNA sequence: TGCAGTGCTCTCCGACAGGGATCTTACGAGCAGTACTTC. It translates to CSALRQGSYEQYF.

This clonotype was detected many times. The V gene is TRBV20-1, the J gene TRBJ2-1; TRBD2 aligns across 7 bases. V lost 1 base to trimming and J lost 5 bases; unmatched junction nucleotides: 2. This CDR3 is 13 amino acids long. CDR1 DFQATT and CDR2 SNEGSKA come from the germline V gene (reference sequence). In DNA, the CDR3 is TGCAGTGCTAGAGTGCGGGGGAACAATGAGCAGTTCTTC. It codes for CSARVRGNNEQFF.

This clonotype was counted only a few times. V usage is TRBV5-1 and J usage is TRBJ2-7; possible D gene TRBD2, 6 bases. The CDR3 length is 14 residues. The V gene lost 3 bases and the J gene lost 5 bases, with 15 bases spanning the gap. CDR1 SGHRS and CDR2 YFSETQ come from the germline V gene. CDR3 in amino acids: CASSSLQEGNEQYF. CDR3 in DNA: TGCGCCAGCAGCTCCTTACAGGAGGGGAACGAGCAGTACTTC.

In this sample, this clonotype turned up many times. One end of the junction varies from germline; a read error may be responsible. This CDR3 reads CSVEGQGQYNEQFF. CDR3 DNA sequence: TGCAGCGTGGAAGGACAGGGTCAATACAATGAGCAGTTCTTC. V is TRBV29-1 and J is TRBJ2-1; 8 nucleotides line up with TRBD1. Germline V gives CDR1 SQVTM, CDR2 ANQGSEA. The CDR3 has 14 amino acids.

Regarding this clonotype: A much larger clone lies a single base off, so this may be a read error. The chain employs TRBV7-2 and TRBJ1-2; no clear D. This CDR3 has 14 residues. Germline loops: CDR1 SGHTA, CDR2 FQGNSA. V was cut by 7 bases and J by 7 bases, with 19 bases left in between. The CDR3 bases are TGTGCCAGCACCTTTGACCTCACGGGAGTTGGCTACACCTTC. It is translated as CASTFDLTGVGYTF.